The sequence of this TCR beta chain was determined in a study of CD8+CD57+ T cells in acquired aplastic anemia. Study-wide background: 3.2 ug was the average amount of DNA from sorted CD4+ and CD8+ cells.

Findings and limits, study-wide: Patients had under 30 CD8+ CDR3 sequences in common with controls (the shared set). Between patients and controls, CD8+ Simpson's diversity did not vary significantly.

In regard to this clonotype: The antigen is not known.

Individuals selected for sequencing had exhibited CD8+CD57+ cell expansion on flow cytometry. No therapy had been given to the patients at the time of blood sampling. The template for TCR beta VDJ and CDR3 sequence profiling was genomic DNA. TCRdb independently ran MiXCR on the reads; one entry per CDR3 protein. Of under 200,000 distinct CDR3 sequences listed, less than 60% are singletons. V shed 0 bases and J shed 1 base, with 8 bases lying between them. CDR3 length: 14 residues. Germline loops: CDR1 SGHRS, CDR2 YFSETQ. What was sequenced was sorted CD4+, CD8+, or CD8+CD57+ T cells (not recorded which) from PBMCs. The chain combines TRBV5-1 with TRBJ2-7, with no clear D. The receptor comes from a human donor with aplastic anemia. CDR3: CASSLGALSYEQYF. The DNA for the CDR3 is TGCGCCAGCAGCTTGGGGGCATTGTCCTACGAGCAGTACTTC.